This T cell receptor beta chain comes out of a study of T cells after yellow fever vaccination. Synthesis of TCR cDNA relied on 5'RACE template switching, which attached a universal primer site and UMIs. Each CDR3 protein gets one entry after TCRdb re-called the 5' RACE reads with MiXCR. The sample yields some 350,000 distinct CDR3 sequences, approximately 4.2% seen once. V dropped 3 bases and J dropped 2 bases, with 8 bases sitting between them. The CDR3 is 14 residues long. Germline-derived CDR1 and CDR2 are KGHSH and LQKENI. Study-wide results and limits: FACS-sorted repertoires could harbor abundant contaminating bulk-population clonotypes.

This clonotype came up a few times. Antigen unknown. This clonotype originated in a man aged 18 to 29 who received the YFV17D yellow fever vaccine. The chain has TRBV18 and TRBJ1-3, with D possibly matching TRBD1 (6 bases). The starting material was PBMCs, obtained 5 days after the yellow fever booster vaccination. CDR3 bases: TGTGCCAGCTCACCGGACAGTACTGGAAACACCATATATTTT. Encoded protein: CASSPDSTGNTIYF.